These 24 T cell receptor beta chains came from one sample sequenced in a study of chronic HIV infection and antiretroviral therapy. MiXCR was run by TCRdb on the 5' RACE reads, yielding one entry per CDR3 protein. Found here are about 38,000 distinct CDR3 sequences, 7.5% to 9% of them singletons; the top ten hold around 2.9%. Sequenced input: peripheral blood. Receptors were obtained from an adult who had HIV and had not received antiretroviral therapy, or was an uninfected healthy control (not recorded which).

At least ten counts were recorded for this clonotype. V gene TRBV27 combines with J gene TRBJ1-4, with unresolved D. From germline, CDR1 is MNHEY and CDR2 SMNVEV (reference sequence). V lost 3 bases and J 5 bases, leaving 7 bases between the germline ends. This CDR3 contains 13 residues. CDR3 protein: CASSFGGNEKLFF. The CDR3 DNA follows: TGTGCCAGCAGTTTCGGAGGGAATGAAAAACTGTTTTTT.

There are many counts of this clonotype. The CDR3 nucleotides read TGCAGTGCTAGGGGGACAGGGGACTCCTACGAGCAGTACTTC. It yields the protein CSARGTGDSYEQYF. The J gene is TRBJ2-7, the V gene TRBV20-1; TRBD1 matches at 10 bases. V was clipped by 3 bases and J by 0 bases; unmatched bases: 2. Germline values: CDR1 DFQATT, CDR2 SNEGSKA (reference sequence). The length of the CDR3 is 14 residues.

This clonotype was seen only a few times. The gene calls are TRBV2 and TRBJ1-1, with D perhaps matching TRBD1 (6 bases). CDR3 length: 13 residues. The V gene's germline CDR1 is SNHLY and CDR2 FYNNEI. Trimming left V 2 bases short and J 8 bases short, with 12 bases between. The CDR3 DNA sequence: TGTGCCAGCAGTGAAATCTCCGGGACAGAAGCTTTCTTT. Its translation is CASSEISGTEAFF.

At least ten counts were recorded for this clonotype. The CDR3, as DNA: TGCGCCAGCAGCCAAGGCGGACAGGGGAAGAATTCACCCCTCCACTTT. Residues: CASSQGGQGKNSPLHF. This chain joins TRBV4-3 and TRBJ1-6; 9 bases are a match to TRBD1. V trimming: 1 base; J trimming: 7 bases; junction bases outside the gene matches: 5. The CDR3 consists of 16 residues. Per the germline V gene, CDR1 is LGHNA and CDR2 is YSLEER.

This clonotype was found a few times. The chain employs TRBV7-2 and TRBJ2-7; the match to TRBD2 covers 9 bases. CDR1 and CDR2 from the germline V gene are SGHTA and FQGNSA. V gave up 5 bases and J gave up 5 bases; unmatched junction bases: 13. The CDR3 runs to 16 residues. The CDR3 region has the DNA TGTGCCAGCAGCCCCTCGCGGAGCGGGAGGCCCCACGAGCAGTACTTC. As protein: CASSPSRSGRPHEQYF.

In its sample, this clonotype was seen a few times. The chain links TRBV12-3 or TRBV12-4 to TRBJ1-1, with D perhaps matching TRBD1 (6 bases). Trimming removed 6 bases at V and 1 base at J, with 9 bases between. The CDR3 totals 13 residues. This CDR3 is CASSWGQNTEAFF. CDR3 nucleotide sequence: TGTGCCAGCAGCTGGGGGCAGAACACTGAAGCTTTCTTT.

In this sample, this clonotype turned up many times. The chain joins TRBV10-2 to TRBJ2-1, with 9 positions matching TRBD1. In germline, CDR1 is WSHSY, CDR2 SAAADI. The CDR3 is 16 residues long. V shed 5 bases, J shed 7 bases, and the junction held 12 bases outside the gene matches. This chain's CDR3 is CASSWFTGGAGNEQFF. DNA for the CDR3: TGCGCCAGCAGTTGGTTTACAGGGGGCGCTGGGAATGAGCAGTTCTTC.

Many counts were recorded for this clonotype. V gene TRBV6-1 combines with J gene TRBJ2-2; TRBD1 matches at 7 bases. The ends lost 3 bases at V and 5 bases at J; junction bases unmatched: 3. Germline CDR1 MNHNS, CDR2 SASEGT. There are 14 residues in the CDR3. This CDR3 reads CASSDGTATGELFF. The DNA for the CDR3 is TGTGCCAGCAGTGATGGGACAGCGACCGGGGAGCTGTTTTTT.

This clonotype was observed at least ten times. The chain carries TRBV6-2 or TRBV6-3 and TRBJ2-1, with D unresolved. The germline CDR1 and CDR2 sequences are MNHEY and SVGEGT. V shed 7 bases and J shed 6 bases, with 10 bases lying between them. This CDR3 region has 12 residues. CDR3 in DNA: TGTGCCAGCACCCATTATGTCAATGAGCAGTTCTTC. Amino acids: CASTHYVNEQFF.

J is TRBJ1-5 and V is TRBV7-2; D unclear. The CDR3 contains 13 residues. Germline V gene sequence: CDR1 SGHTA, CDR2 FQGNSA. V lost 6 bases, J lost 0 bases, and 6 bases lay in between. As DNA, the CDR3 is TGTGCCAGCAGTCCGAATAGCAATCAGCCCCAGCATTTT. Protein: CASSPNSNQPQHF.

The table lists this clonotype with many counts. The chain joins TRBV30 to TRBJ1-1, with TRBD1 matching over 8 bases. This CDR3 is 13 amino acids long. Germline CDR1 is GTSNPN and CDR2 is SVGIG (reference sequence). The V gene end was trimmed by 7 bases and the J gene end by 3 bases; junction bases not matched to a gene: 7. DNA of the CDR3: TGTGCCTCCCAGGGGGCGCGGGACACTGAAGCTTTCTTT. Translation: CASQGARDTEAFF.

The chain is built from TRBV15 and TRBJ1-2, with 7 bases matching TRBD1. The CDR3 is made up of 15 amino acids. Germline CDR1 LNHNV, CDR2 YYDKDF (reference sequence). Trimming took 0 bases from V and 4 from J; bases not matched to a gene: 5. CDR3 sequence reads: CATSRDRTGAYGYTF. Here the CDR3 DNA reads TGTGCCACCAGCAGAGATCGAACAGGGGCCTATGGCTACACCTTC.

This clonotype has a count of ten or more. The genes are TRBV3-1 and TRBJ2-5, with 11 bases aligning to TRBD2. The germline gives CDR1 LGHDT, CDR2 YNNKEL (reference sequence). The V segment lost 0 bases and the J segment 0 bases; nucleotides outside the gene matches: 0. This CDR3 has 16 residues. CDR3 nucleotides: TGTGCCAGCAGCCAAGAACTAGCGGGGGACCAAGAGACCCAGTACTTC. This codes for CASSQELAGDQETQYF.

The chain is built from TRBV29-1 and TRBJ1-1; D is unresolved. Trimming stripped 5 bases from V and 0 bases from J, with 13 bases between. Germline loops: CDR1 SQVTM, CDR2 ANQGSEA. This CDR3 comprises 14 residues. CDR3 amino acids: CSVTLVELNTEAFF. The CDR3 coding sequence is TGCAGCGTTACCCTCGTCGAGTTGAACACTGAAGCTTTCTTT.

This clonotype was detected many times. The V gene is TRBV12-5, the J gene TRBJ1-6; 8 nucleotides match TRBD1. Germline V lookup: CDR1 LGHNT, CDR2 FRNRAP. The CDR3 runs 14 residues. V lost 4 bases and J lost 9; bases outside the gene matches: 5. The CDR3 region is CASGYRTGTSPLHF. In DNA, the CDR3 is TGTGCTAGTGGTTATCGGACAGGGACTTCACCCCTCCACTTT.

V usage is TRBV28 and J usage is TRBJ1-1, with D unresolved. V shed 5 bases and J shed 5 bases, with 15 bases lying between them. This CDR3 contains 14 residues. Per germline, CDR1 MDHEN and CDR2 SYDVKM. The CDR3 loop is CASSPSLFTTEAFF. The CDR3 region has the DNA TGTGCCAGCAGTCCCAGCCTGTTCACAACTGAAGCTTTCTTT.

This clonotype was observed a few times. The rearrangement joins TRBV12-3 or TRBV12-4 to TRBJ2-7, with no clear D. Deletions cut 3 bases from V and 5 bases from J, with 14 bases between. This CDR3 has 14 amino acids. CDR3 nucleotide sequence: TGTGCCAGCAGTTTTGGGCTAGTCACAAACGAGCAGTACTTC. Protein product: CASSFGLVTNEQYF.

The chain carries TRBV28 and TRBJ1-2; possible D gene TRBD1, 6 bases. CDR3 length: 14 amino acids. The V gene's germline CDR1 is MDHEN and CDR2 SYDVKM. V lost 6 bases to trimming and J lost 8 bases, with 19 bases between them. The CDR3 reads CASRDPTGRGGYTF. The CDR3 DNA sequence: TGTGCCAGCAGGGATCCTACAGGGAGGGGCGGCTACACCTTC.

As concerns this clonotype: This may come from a read error, since a much larger clone is one base off. The chain combines TRBV28 with TRBJ1-3; maybe TRBD1 (6 bases). The V gene's germline CDR1 is MDHEN and CDR2 SYDVKM. The length of the CDR3 is 14 residues. The CDR3 is CASIGGTRGNTVYF. The CDR3 DNA is TGTGCCAGCATAGGGGGGACCCGGGGAAACACCGTATATTTT.

The rearrangement joins TRBV14 to TRBJ2-7; D gene ambiguous. The CDR3 sequence is 15 residues long. Germline V gives CDR1 SGHDN, CDR2 FVKESK. Trimming took off 1 base at V and 0 bases at J, with 10 bases between the two ends. CDR3 protein: CASSQGARRSYEQYF. DNA of the CDR3: TGTGCCAGCAGCCAAGGGGCTAGACGCTCCTACGAGCAGTACTTC.

A word on this clonotype: This could be a read error, since a much larger clone is one nucleotide away. This chain uses TRBV30 with TRBJ2-6; D might be TRBD1 or TRBD2, each matching 6 bases. Per germline, CDR1 GTSNPN and CDR2 SVGIG (reference sequence). Trimming pared 7 bases from V and 1 base from J, leaving 23 bases between. This CDR3 is 18 amino acids long. The CDR3 region has the DNA TGTGCCTCGACCCCGTTTGTTACAGGGACTTCTGGGGCCAACGTCCTGACTTTC. Translated, it gives CASTPFVTGTSGANVLTF.

In this sample, this clonotype turned up many times. An end of the junction differs from the germline gene, which may be a read error. V usage is TRBV28 and J usage is TRBJ1-1; D not resolved. Germline lookup yields CDR1 MDHEN and CDR2 SYDVKM. There are 14 residues in the CDR3. In DNA form, the CDR3 reads TGTGCCAGCAGTTTGGGCGGCATGAAGACTGAAGCTTTCTTT. Translating it yields CASSLGGMKTEAFF.

In nucleotides, the CDR3 is TGTGCCAGCAGAACTCGACTAGCGGGCTCCTACAATGAGCAGTTCTTC. Translated: CASRTRLAGSYNEQFF. The genes are TRBV28 and TRBJ2-1, with 10 positions matching TRBD2. The CDR3 is made up of 16 amino acids. Germline V gene lookup returns CDR1 MDHEN and CDR2 SYDVKM. Germline trimming cut 6 bases from V and 0 bases from J; bases unmatched to any gene: 5. The full variable domain, completed using reference TRBV28 and TRBJ2-1, is DVKVTQSSRYLVKRTGEKVFLECVQDMDHENMFWYRQDPGLGLRLIYFSYDVKMKEKGDIPEGYSVSREKKERFSLILESASTNQTSMYLCASRTRLAGSYNEQFFGPGTRLTVL.

In this sample, this clonotype turned up once. A junction boundary mismatches the germline segment, possibly from a read error. This chain connects TRBV29-1 to TRBJ1-1; 7 bases fit TRBD1. Germline values: CDR1 SQVTM, CDR2 ANQGSEA. CDR3 length: 12 amino acids. CDR3 nucleotides: TGCAGCGTTGGGGCAGGGGGGCCTGAAACTTTCTTT. It encodes CSVGAGGPETFF.